This T cell receptor (beta chain) was captured by sequencing in a study of T cells in Graves' hyperthyroidism and ophthalmopathy. General observations from the study: Blood also carried most thyroid clonotypes expanded above 0.001.

This CDR3 has 13 residues. CDR1 and CDR2 from the germline V gene are SQVTM and ANQGSEA. After removal of 5 bases from V and 2 bases from J, the junction contained 3 bases not matched to a gene. Amplification of TCR beta CDR3 regions was performed using RNA transcripts as template. The HTBI primer set drove a first-round RT-PCR of the TCR CDR3. TCRdb reprocessed the multiplex PCR reads via MiXCR and lists one record per CDR3 protein. The data show approximately 630,000 distinct CDR3 sequences, with around 15% seen just once and around 4% held by the top ten. This clonotype has a handful of counts. As yet, its antigen is unknown. Newly diagnosed hyperthyroidism, duration under 2 months, in patients aged 18 to 65. Every diagnosis used clinical symptoms, serum thyroxine and TRAb, thyroid ultrasound and orbital computed tomography.

This rearrangement joins TRBV29-1 to TRBJ2-3; the match to TRBD2 covers 8 bases. Sequenced material: blood. The origin of this receptor is a woman in her thirties with Graves' hyperthyroidism. DNA of the CDR3: TGCAGCGTTCTGGGACTAGTCACAGATACGCAGTATTTT. Translated, it gives CSVLGLVTDTQYF.